Sequencing of this TCR beta chain was carried out in a study of neurological immune-mediated disorders. Findings and caveats of the study: The repertoires of 18 of 34 multiple sclerosis patients fell into one related-CDR3 cluster (a possible signature) under phylogenetic grouping. No CDR3 amino acid sequences recurred among expanded clones across subjects, suggesting private repertoires in all groups.

The trim removed 5 bases at V and 3 bases at J, leaving 6 bases unmatched. The CDR3 totals 14 residues. The germline V gene encodes CDR1 SGHTA and CDR2 FQGNSA. This clonotype was detected ten times or more. Its specificity is unknown. Each CDR3 protein gets one entry after TCRdb re-called the 5' RACE reads with MiXCR. The repertoire consists of tens of thousands of distinct CDR3 sequences, with around 3.6% occurring once and the leading ten covering roughly 1.7%. Input material: PBMCs. The chain has TRBV7-2 and TRBJ2-7, with TRBD2 matching over 8 bases. The sequence was collected from a man under 40 with multiple sclerosis. The CDR3 DNA reads as TGTGCCAGCAGCACGCCGGGAGGGGGCTACGAGCAGTACTTC. This codes for CASSTPGGGYEQYF. Based on the CDR3 plus reference TRBV7-2 and TRBJ2-7, the full variable domain is GAGVSQSPSNKVTEKGKDVELRCDPISGHTALYWYRQSLGQGLEFLIYFQGNSAPDKSGLPSDRFSAERTGGSVSTLTIQRTQQEDSAVYLCASSTPGGGYEQYFGPGTRLTVT.